The 10 T cell receptor beta chains given below trace back to one sample, sequenced in a study of tumor-infiltrating lymphocytes in oesophageal squamous cell carcinoma. Via MiXCR, TCRdb re-called the PCR reads, giving one row per CDR3 protein. The data show over 20,000 distinct CDR3 sequences, with roughly two fifths seen just once and under 40% held by the top ten. The sequencing sample was made of esophageal tumor tissue. These receptors originate from a male donor with esophageal squamous cell carcinoma.

The V and J genes are TRBV4-1 and TRBJ2-5; 7 nucleotides line up with TRBD2. The junction had 12 bases not matched to a gene; V was cut back by 4 bases and J by 4 bases. The CDR3 sequence is 16 residues long. Germline lookup yields CDR1 MGHRA and CDR2 YSYEKL. As DNA, the CDR3 is TGCGCCAGCAGCCCCCGGGGAGCGGGGCCGCGAGAGACCCAGTACTTC. Protein sequence: CASSPRGAGPRETQYF.

The chain recombines TRBV9 with TRBJ2-5; 7 bases align to TRBD2. With V trimmed by 0 bases and J by 2 bases, 4 bases remained unmatched. Germline V CDR1 and CDR2: SGDLS, YYNGEE. The CDR3 is 15 amino acids. In nucleotides, the CDR3 is TGTGCCAGCAGCGTAGGGGCTAGCGGACAAGAGACCCAGTACTTC. Its protein product is CASSVGASGQETQYF.

With respect to this clonotype: The CDR3 end shows no conserved phenylalanine or tryptophan, and so a read error is likely. The DNA is left out, because the CDR3 cannot be placed on it with certainty; the CDR3 is given as TCRdb lists it. The chain recombines TRBV7-8 with TRBJ2-3; TRBD1, the table's D call, lacks a check against the DNA. Germline V gene lookup returns CDR1 SGHVS and CDR2 FQNEAQ. The CDR3 spans 18 residues, counting both ends. CDR3 sequence reads: CASSLRGTGINNEQFFGP.

The genes are TRBV7-6 and TRBJ2-1; 8 nucleotides align to TRBD1. With the DNA end fitting TRBJ2-7 better, the J assignment may be wrong. The CDR3 has 13 amino acids. Germline CDR1 is SGHVS and CDR2 is FNYEAQ. CDR3 loop: CASSYGQGGEQYF. The DNA of the CDR3 is TGTGCCAGCAGCTATGGACAGGGCGGCGAGCAGTACTTC.

This clonotype was found many times. This rearrangement joins TRBV6-1 to TRBJ2-2, with 7 bases lining up with TRBD1. The CDR3 runs 15 residues. Germline V gives CDR1 MNHNS, CDR2 SASEGT. Trimming cost V 5 bases and J 1 base; bases outside gene matches: 4. Here the CDR3 reads CASSSRTGNTGELFF. In DNA form, the CDR3 reads TGTGCCAGCAGTTCAAGGACAGGGAACACCGGGGAGCTGTTTTTT.

Of note for this clonotype: Sequence at one end of the junction differs from germline and may be a read error. V usage is TRBV11-3 and J usage is TRBJ1-6, with 7 bases fitting TRBD1. This CDR3 spans 14 amino acids. Germline V gene lookup returns CDR1 SGHNT and CDR2 YENEEA. CDR3 amino acids: CASSFRDRPNEQYF. Written as DNA, the CDR3 is TGTGCCAGCAGCTTCCGGGACAGACCTAATGAGCAGTACTTT.

This clonotype is labeled medium-sized. This chain connects TRBV18 to TRBJ1-1, with D maybe TRBD1 (5 bases). Trimming pared 6 bases from V and 3 bases from J, leaving 11 bases between. CDR3 length: 13 amino acids. In germline, CDR1 is KGHSH, CDR2 LQKENI. CDR3: CASSGTAYTEAFF. The CDR3 nucleotides read TGTGCCAGCTCCGGGACGGCGTACACTGAAGCTTTCTTT.

This clonotype occurred once. The rearrangement links TRBV7-3 to TRBJ2-7; weak D call: TRBD2 (5 bases). With 0 bases removed from V and 8 bases from J, the gap between germline ends came to 11 bases. The CDR3 is 13 amino acids. Germline values: CDR1 SGHTA, CDR2 FQGTGA. CDR3 DNA sequence: TGTGCCAGCAGCTTAACGAGGGATTTAAAGCAGTACTTC. As protein: CASSLTRDLKQYF.

A single count supports this clonotype. The CDR3 is CASSLASAGSTDTQYF. The CDR3 nucleotides are TGTGCCAGCAGCCTTGCCTCAGCGGGGTCCACAGATACGCAGTATTTT. The gene calls are TRBV11-2 and TRBJ2-3, with TRBD2 matching over 7 bases. V lost 5 bases and J lost 2; bases outside the gene matches: 10. The length of the CDR3 is 16 residues. Per the germline V gene, CDR1 is SGHAT and CDR2 is FQNNGV.

This clonotype was seen a single time. The chain combines TRBV20-1 with TRBJ2-3; the D gene is possibly TRBD1 (6 bases). Gene TRBJ1-2 matches the end of the DNA better, so the J call may be wrong. The V gene's germline CDR1 is DFQATT and CDR2 SNEGSKA (reference sequence). The CDR3 totals 13 residues. Written as DNA, the CDR3 is TGCAGTGCTAGAGAGGCGGCAGGGGCTGGCTACACCTTC. Protein: CSAREAAGAGYTF.